This record looks at one T cell receptor (beta chain) sequence and its context. This entry is derived from a study of shared clonotypes between healthy human individuals. The CDR3 is 15 amino acids. The assay was immunoSEQ multiplex PCR, and TCRdb's table has in-frame clones only and misses some. The sample has a few million clones; 85% to 95% are singletons. This sequence was found in a man aged 18-30 years in good health. Some clones in this sample may be carry-over from other donors' samples. The rearrangement links TRBV21-1 to TRBJ1-1; the tabulated D call, TRBD1, remains unverified against the DNA. TRBV21-1 is a documented pseudogene. The specimen was naive CD4+ T cells from PBMCs. Subset indicated: CD45RA+ positively selected. CDR3 nucleotides: TGTGCCAGCAGCACCCGACAGGGGGCAAACACTGAAGCTTTCTTT. As protein: CASSTRQGANTEAFF.